The 14 T cell receptor beta chains below were found in one sample sequenced in a study of blood T cells in healthy people across ages (dated by TCRdb to the mid-2010s). Libraries were constructed by 5' RACE. TCRdb names Illumina HiSeq 2500 as the instrument used. A second PCR of roughly 6 to 12 cycles was run with a J-beta primer mix and a sample-barcoded 5' primer. TCRdb trimmed the raw reads at Q25, called clones with MiXCR and kept productive beta chains. Identical CDR3 proteins give one entry, which carries the most common genes and DNA. The sample records hundreds of thousands of distinct CDR3 sequences, around 24% of which are singletons. Approximately 8.7% of the sample belongs to the ten largest clones. The data also belong to a second study, concerning T cells of mothers and their children.

The sequenced sample consisted of blood. These TCRs come from a boy younger than 18 in good health.

J is TRBJ1-5 and V is TRBV2; TRBD1 is a possible D gene (6 bases). This CDR3 contains 16 residues. Germline values: CDR1 SNHLY, CDR2 FYNNEI. V was trimmed by 1 base and J by 2 bases, leaving 12 bases between them. The CDR3 loop is CASSEVSAGGNQPQHF. The CDR3 region has the DNA TGTGCCAGCAGTGAAGTCTCCGCAGGGGGCAATCAGCCCCAGCATTTT. Supplemented by reference TRBV2 and TRBJ1-5, the full variable domain reads EPEVTQTPSHQVTQMGQEVILRCVPISNHLYFYWYRQILGQKVEFLVSFYNNEISEKSEIFDDQFSVERPDGSNFTLKIRSTKLEDSAMYFCASSEVSAGGNQPQHFGDGTRLSIL.

V gene TRBV21-1 combines with J gene TRBJ2-3; the tabulated D call, TRBD2, remains unverified against the DNA. TRBV21-1 is annotated as a pseudogene. CDR3 length equals 23 residues. The CDR3 here is CASSNWTVCNGLAGGIPTDTQYF. The CDR3 DNA reads as TGTGCCAGCAGCAACTGGACAGTCTGTAATGGACTAGCGGGAGGGATTCCCACAGATACGCAGTATTTT.

This clonotype was seen only a few times. The J gene is TRBJ2-7, the V gene TRBV28, with D uncertain. This CDR3 region has 13 residues. Between the trimmed V and J ends, which lost 1 base and 7 bases, there was a span of 11 bases. The germline V gene encodes CDR1 MDHEN and CDR2 SYDVKM. CDR3 nucleotides: TGTGCCAGCAGTTTATCCAGCTTGTGGGAGCAGTACTTC. As protein: CASSLSSLWEQYF.

V gene TRBV20-1 combines with J gene TRBJ1-1; D is undetermined. Germline loops: CDR1 DFQATT, CDR2 SNEGSKA (reference sequence). V was shortened by 0 bases and J by 5 bases, with 10 bases between the two germline ends. This CDR3 has 13 residues. This chain's CDR3 is CSARDHQVTEAFF. Written as DNA, the CDR3 is TGCAGTGCTAGAGATCATCAGGTGACTGAAGCTTTCTTT.

The J gene is TRBJ2-3, the V gene TRBV6-9, with 11 bases identical to TRBD1. Per germline, CDR1 MNHGY and CDR2 SVAAGI. The ends lost 0 bases at V and 6 bases at J; junction bases unmatched: 8. The CDR3 runs to 17 residues. The CDR3: CASSYSQGQGARDTQYF. Written as DNA, the CDR3 is TGTGCCAGCAGTTATTCCCAAGGACAGGGGGCAAGGGATACGCAGTATTTT.

This clonotype was picked up a small number of times. The chain combines TRBV7-9 with TRBJ1-3, with no clear D. Per germline, CDR1 SEHNR and CDR2 FQNEAQ (reference sequence). The ends were cut back, 5 bases at V and 0 bases at J, with 17 bases in the middle. CDR3 length equals 17 residues. The CDR3 region has the DNA TGTGCCAGCAGCCTTACTGGGGTTGGAAGCTCTGGAAACACCATATATTTT. Translating it yields CASSLTGVGSSGNTIYF.

This clonotype showed up many times. The chain links TRBV2 to TRBJ2-7, with 9 bases identical to TRBD2. The length of the CDR3 is 19 residues. Germline V gene data show CDR1 as SNHLY and CDR2 as FYNNEI. Trimming took 0 bases from V and 1 from J; bases not matched to a gene: 13. The CDR3 DNA sequence: TGTGCCAGCAGTGAAGCTTGGGGGGTAGCGGGAGTGCCATCCTACGAGCAGTACTTC. It specifies CASSEAWGVAGVPSYEQYF.

The V call is TRBV5-6, the J call TRBJ1-1, with a weak D call TRBD1 (5 bases). CDR3 length: 16 amino acids. Germline CDR1 reads SGHDT; CDR2 reads YYEEEE. Trimming took 2 bases from V and 0 from J, leaving 14 bases between them. The CDR3 nucleotides are TGTGCCAGCAGCTTCAGGGACCTCTCCATGAACACTGAAGCTTTCTTT. Protein sequence: CASSFRDLSMNTEAFF.

Comments on this clonotype: This likely comes from a read error, as the CDR3 has no conserved phenylalanine or tryptophan at its end. The chain has TRBV12-3 or TRBV12-4 and TRBJ2-1; D not certain. CDR3 length: 12 amino acids. V was trimmed by 6 bases and J by 5 bases, leaving 8 bases between them. Here the CDR3 reads CASSSRDNEQFL. The CDR3 DNA sequence: TGTGCCAGCAGCTCCCGGGACAATGAGCAGTTCCTC.

A remark on this clonotype: One end of the junction does not line up with germline, which may come from a read error. The gene calls are TRBV7-2 and TRBJ2-7; weak D call: TRBD2 (6 bases). This CDR3 spans 13 amino acids. CDR1 is SGHTA and CDR2 is FQGNSA in the germline V gene. In nucleotides, the CDR3 is TGTGCCGGCAGCTCCGGGGGTGGGAGGAAGCAGTACTTC. Protein sequence: CAGSSGGGRKQYF. The variable domain in full, completed from reference TRBV7-2 and TRBJ2-7, reads GAGVSQSPSNKVTEKGKDVELRCDPISGHTALYWYRQSLGQGLEFLIYFQGNSAPDKSGLPSDRFSAERTGGSVSTLTIQRTQQEDSAVYLCAGSSGGGRKQYFGPGTRLTVT.

V is TRBV2 and J is TRBJ2-6; no firm D call. The germline V gene has CDR1 SNHLY and CDR2 FYNNEI. This CDR3 has 14 amino acids. The ends were cut back, 7 bases at V and 0 bases at J, with 7 bases in the middle. This CDR3 is CASNRASGANVLTF. In DNA form, the CDR3 reads TGTGCCAGCAATAGAGCCTCTGGGGCCAACGTCCTGACTTTC.

This clonotype showed up just a few times. The chain carries TRBV24-1 and TRBJ2-3; D possibly matches TRBD1 or TRBD2 (5 bases each). With 9 bases removed from V and 1 base from J, the gap between germline ends came to 19 bases. Per the germline V gene, CDR1 is KGHDR and CDR2 is SFDVKD. The CDR3 covers 16 residues. The CDR3 protein is CATGTGTEYRTDTQYF. The CDR3 nucleotides are TGTGCCACCGGAACCGGGACGGAATACCGCACAGATACGCAGTATTTT.

This clonotype was picked up a small number of times. A junction boundary mismatches the germline segment, possibly from a read error. The genes are TRBV6-5 and TRBJ2-5; 8 bases are shared with TRBD1. This CDR3 is 14 amino acids long. Germline lookup yields CDR1 MNHEY and CDR2 SVGAGI. The CDR3 DNA follows: TGTGCCAGCCGCAACGCAGGGGGCGAGGGCTTGAAGTTCTTC. Its protein is CASRNAGGEGLKFF.

The rearrangement uses TRBV7-2 and TRBJ2-5; D is ambiguous. There are 16 residues in the CDR3. Germline CDR1 is SGHTA and CDR2 is FQGNSA. Trimming shortened V by 1 base and J by 0 bases, and 12 bases separated the two germline ends. As DNA, the CDR3 is TGTGCCAGCAGCTTAGTTGGCAGGTCGTACCAAGAGACCCAGTACTTC. Its protein product is CASSLVGRSYQETQYF.